The 25 T cell receptor beta chains listed next were all sequenced from one sample in a study of blood T cell repertoires in COVID-19. Clones were read by immunoSEQ multiplex PCR, and TCRdb kept only the in-frame ones, dropping some. The profile covers around 240,000 clones, with around 86% appearing a single time and around 2.1% taken by the ten largest. Sequencing was performed on PBMCs or T cells enriched from blood (not recorded which). These receptors were taken from a woman aged 45-60 years who had recovered from COVID-19.

V gene TRBV19 combines with J gene TRBJ1-5; D may be TRBD1 (6 bases). In germline, CDR1 is LNHDA, CDR2 SQIVND (reference sequence). This CDR3 has 14 residues. The V end lost 6 bases, the J end lost 3 bases, and 12 bases lay between the germline ends. The CDR3 spells CASRNDRLNQPQHF. The CDR3 DNA sequence: TGTGCCAGTAGGAATGACAGGCTCAATCAGCCCCAGCATTTT.

A single count supports this clone. The chain employs TRBV5-1 and TRBJ1-2; 8 positions agree with TRBD1. V lost 4 bases to trimming and J lost 9 bases; unmatched junction nucleotides: 8. The CDR3 has 13 residues. Germline V CDR1 and CDR2: SGHRS, YFSETQ. The CDR3 DNA follows: TGCGCCAGCAGCATGACAGGGGCCCAGCGCTACACCTTC. This sequence encodes CASSMTGAQRYTF.

This clone was seen a few times. The rearrangement uses TRBV4-3 and TRBJ2-3, with D tentatively TRBD2 (5 bases). Germline V gene data show CDR1 as LGHNA and CDR2 as YSLEER. Deletions cut 1 base from V and 5 bases from J, with 13 bases between. The CDR3 contains 15 residues. This chain's CDR3 is CASSQGFLAQDTQYF. CDR3 DNA sequence: TGCGCCAGCAGCCAAGGCTTCCTAGCCCAAGATACGCAGTATTTT.

The rearrangement uses TRBV27 and TRBJ2-7; TRBD2 aligns across 14 bases. This CDR3 has 17 residues. Germline CDR1 reads MNHEY; CDR2 reads SMNVEV (reference sequence). The V and J ends lost 8 bases and 2 bases, in that order; junction bases with no gene match: 11. The DNA of the CDR3 is TGTGCCAGCGCCACCGGGACTAGCGGGGGAGGCGCCTACGAGCAGTACTTC. Its translation is CASATGTSGGGAYEQYF.

The CDR3 DNA sequence: TGCGCCAGCAGCTCAAACACTGAAGCTTTCTTT. Amino acid sequence: CASSSNTEAFF. The rearrangement links TRBV4-1 to TRBJ1-1; D gene ambiguous. The length of the CDR3 is 11 residues. The germline gives CDR1 MGHRA, CDR2 YSYEKL. Trimming pared 5 bases from V and 2 bases from J, leaving 3 bases between.

This clone has at least ten counts. This rearrangement joins TRBV4-1 to TRBJ2-4; 8 positions match TRBD2. The V segment lost 1 base and the J segment 8 bases; nucleotides outside the gene matches: 10. Germline CDR1 MGHRA, CDR2 YSYEKL. This CDR3 has 16 amino acids. CDR3 amino acids: CASSQGRGGNRDIQYF. The CDR3 region has the DNA TGCGCCAGCAGCCAAGGACGGGGGGGAAATAGGGACATTCAGTACTTC.

V is TRBV28 and J is TRBJ2-1; 10 positions match TRBD1. Germline V gene data show CDR1 as MDHEN and CDR2 as SYDVKM. The CDR3 has 15 amino acids. V shed 8 bases and J 6 bases; nucleotides not matched to a gene: 10. The CDR3 spells CASGYRDRGVNEQFF. The CDR3 DNA reads as TGTGCCAGCGGCTACCGGGACAGGGGTGTCAATGAGCAGTTCTTC.

V usage is TRBV5-8 and J usage is TRBJ1-6, with D maybe TRBD1 (5 bases). The germline V gene encodes CDR1 SGHTS and CDR2 YDEGEE. This CDR3 has 15 amino acids. V lost 3 bases and J 9 bases, leaving 16 bases between the germline ends. This CDR3 is CASSSGDSGLSPLHF. The CDR3 nucleotides are TGTGCCAGCAGCTCGGGGGACTCTGGCCTTTCACCCCTCCACTTT.

This chain's CDR3 is CASSDQGNTEAFF. The CDR3 region has the DNA TGTGCCAGCAGTGATCAGGGGAACACTGAAGCTTTCTTT. The chain has TRBV25-1 and TRBJ1-1; tentatively, D is TRBD1 (5 bases). The CDR3 has 13 amino acids. CDR1 and CDR2 (germline): MGHDK, SYGVNS. Trimming cost V 3 bases and J 1 base, with 6 bases left between them.

The chain combines TRBV7-3 with TRBJ1-6; no reliable D call. Germline lookup yields CDR1 SGHTA and CDR2 FQGTGA. The CDR3 runs to 14 residues. Between the trimmed V and J ends, which lost 5 bases and 9 bases, there was a span of 14 bases. The CDR3 spells CASSLGLLGSPLHF. CDR3 nucleotides: TGTGCCAGCAGCCTTGGACTCCTGGGTTCACCCCTCCACTTT.

This chain links TRBV29-1 with TRBJ1-3; D is unresolved. The CDR3 sequence is 13 residues long. Germline lookup yields CDR1 SQVTM and CDR2 ANQGSEA. Here the CDR3 reads CTATVSTGNTIYF. CDR3 in DNA: TGCACCGCAACAGTATCCACTGGAAACACCATATATTTT.

This clone was counted a single time. V usage is TRBV2 and J usage is TRBJ1-5, with TRBD1 matching over 8 bases. Germline loops: CDR1 SNHLY, CDR2 FYNNEI. V trimming: 3 bases; J trimming: 3 bases; junction bases outside the gene matches: 4. This CDR3 has 15 amino acids. The CDR3: CASSERQGHNQPQHF. The CDR3 DNA reads TGTGCCAGCAGTGAGCGACAGGGGCACAATCAGCCCCAGCATTTT.

The V gene is TRBV6-2 or TRBV6-3, the J gene TRBJ1-2; perhaps TRBD1 as D (5 bases). In germline, CDR1 is MNHEY, CDR2 SVGEGT. Trimming left V 0 bases short and J 4 bases short, with 15 bases between. The CDR3 is made up of 16 amino acids. CDR3 coding DNA: TGTGCCAGCAGTTACTCGGGGGGTCGCGGCTCCTATGGCTACACCTTC. Protein product: CASSYSGGRGSYGYTF.

The chain is built from TRBV27 and TRBJ1-1; D unresolved. The CDR3 consists of 14 residues. Germline values: CDR1 MNHEY, CDR2 SMNVEV (reference sequence). V gave up 1 base and J gave up 2 bases, with 8 bases separating them. CDR3 protein: CASSLFRSNTEAFF. CDR3 nucleotides: TGTGCCAGCAGTTTATTTAGGAGTAACACTGAAGCTTTCTTT.

V usage is TRBV6-5 and J usage is TRBJ2-7; D is undetermined. CDR3 size: 12 residues. CDR1 is MNHEY, CDR2 SVGAGI, per germline. Trimming pared 6 bases from V and 2 bases from J, leaving 8 bases between. CDR3 DNA sequence: TGTGCCAGCAGCCGAGACACCTACGAGCAGTACTTC. Its translation: CASSRDTYEQYF.

The chain uses TRBV5-1 and TRBJ1-1; perhaps TRBD1 as D (5 bases). The CDR3 runs 15 residues. Germline V gene sequence: CDR1 SGHRS, CDR2 YFSETQ. The V gene lost 0 bases and the J gene lost 3 bases, with 12 bases spanning the gap. This CDR3 is CASSLGQGMDTEAFF. The CDR3 DNA is TGCGCCAGCAGCTTGGGTCAGGGTATGGACACTGAAGCTTTCTTT.

The chain uses TRBV10-2 and TRBJ1-2; TRBD1 agrees at 11 bases. There are 14 residues in the CDR3. V gave up 7 bases and J gave up 7 bases; unmatched junction bases: 8. Germline CDR1 WSHSY, CDR2 SAAADI. The CDR3 nucleotides read TGCGCCAGCAAGGACAGGGGGCAATCGGGTGGCTACACCTTC. Protein product: CASKDRGQSGGYTF.

The chain recombines TRBV19 with TRBJ1-5, with 8 bases matching TRBD1. This CDR3 has 14 residues. The germline CDR1 and CDR2 sequences are LNHDA and SQIVND (reference sequence). V was pared by 6 bases and J by 2 bases, with 3 bases of the junction left unmatched. The CDR3 loop reads CASSTGGGNQPQHF. CDR3 in DNA: TGTGCCAGTAGCACAGGGGGTGGCAATCAGCCCCAGCATTTT.

V gene TRBV28 combines with J gene TRBJ2-3; 9 bases map to TRBD1. Germline CDR1 and CDR2: MDHEN and SYDVKM. This CDR3 region has 18 residues. After removal of 6 bases from V and 0 bases from J, the junction contained 13 bases not matched to a gene. For the CDR3, the DNA is TGTGCCAGCAGATACGGGACAGGGTGGTTACAAAGCACAGATACGCAGTATTTT. Translating it yields CASRYGTGWLQSTDTQYF.

The V gene is TRBV10-3, the J gene TRBJ1-2, with a possible D match to TRBD1 (5 bases). CDR1 and CDR2 (germline): ENHRY, SYGVKD. With 6 bases removed from V and 4 bases from J, the gap between germline ends came to 15 bases. This CDR3 comprises 14 residues. This chain's CDR3 is CAIRDPWGGYGYTF. The CDR3 region has the DNA TGTGCCATCAGGGACCCATGGGGCGGCTATGGCTACACCTTC.

V usage is TRBV19 and J usage is TRBJ2-3; 12 positions agree with TRBD2. The V gene end was trimmed by 7 bases and the J gene end by 6 bases; junction bases not matched to a gene: 5. CDR3 length: 14 amino acids. CDR1 is LNHDA, CDR2 SQIVND, per germline (reference sequence). The CDR3 here is CASKQTSGGDTQYF. The CDR3 DNA reads TGTGCCAGTAAACAGACTAGCGGGGGCGATACGCAGTATTTT.

This sequence joins TRBV30 and TRBJ1-2; D is uncertain. The CDR3 has 12 residues. The V gene's germline CDR1 is GTSNPN and CDR2 SVGIG (reference sequence). V was cut by 2 bases and J by 8 bases, with 12 bases left in between. The CDR3: CAWSHSPSGYTF. For the CDR3, the DNA is TGTGCCTGGAGTCACAGTCCTAGCGGCTACACCTTC.

Regarding this clone: This same CDR3 is encoded by further DNA sequences in the sample. The chain has TRBV7-9 and TRBJ2-3; TRBD1 might be the D (6 bases). CDR1 SEHNR and CDR2 FQNEAQ come from the germline V gene (reference sequence). With 5 bases removed from V and 6 bases from J, the gap between germline ends came to 9 bases. The CDR3 is made up of 12 amino acids. The CDR3 bases are TGTGCCAGCAGCCCGCAGGGGGATACGCAGTATTTT. This gives the protein CASSPQGDTQYF.

The chain employs TRBV7-3 and TRBJ2-1; D is perhaps TRBD2 (6 bases). CDR1 SGHTA and CDR2 FQGTGA come from the germline V gene. Trimming took 2 bases from V and 5 from J, leaving 13 bases between them. This CDR3 spans 15 amino acids. The CDR3 here is CASSLLAGSNNEQFF. The CDR3 DNA is TGTGCCAGCAGCTTACTGGCGGGGTCAAACAATGAGCAGTTCTTC.

This chain links TRBV5-1 with TRBJ2-3; 7 bases are shared with TRBD1. The germline gives CDR1 SGHRS, CDR2 YFSETQ. There are 15 residues in the CDR3. V was clipped by 5 bases and J by 1 base; unmatched bases: 7. CDR3 sequence: CASSFQGDRTDTQYF. In nucleotides, the CDR3 is TGCGCCAGCAGTTTTCAGGGGGATCGCACAGATACGCAGTATTTT.